The 14 T cell receptor beta chains given below trace back to one sample, sequenced in a study of T-cell memory formation after mild COVID-19 (dated by TCRdb to the early 2020s). The library was prepared using 5' RACE. This sample was sequenced with an Illumina NovaSeq 6000. Starting from the raw public reads, TCRdb applied fastp trimming at Q25, assembled clones with MiXCR and retained in-frame beta chains. When rows share a CDR3 protein, they turn into one entry using the most common DNA and genes. For this sample there are tens of thousands of distinct CDR3 sequences; around 15% appear just once. In total, the top ten clones hold under 35% of the sample. The sequenced sample was PBMCs or a T cell subset sorted from them (not recorded which). These receptors all come from an adult woman who had mild COVID-19 (a few samples of this study predate the infection). The sample titles of this study are shuffled in the database, so cell type and time point are left out; the donor was told from shared clones.

This clonotype was counted a few times. This chain links TRBV11-2 with TRBJ2-5; a weak D match, TRBD2 (5 bases). Between the trimmed V and J ends, which lost 5 bases and 1 base, there was a span of 20 bases. The CDR3 totals 17 residues. Germline CDR1 and CDR2: SGHAT and FQNNGV. The DNA for the CDR3 is TGTGCCAGCAGCACCTCGGGCCCGAGCGGTTTCCAAGAGACCCAGTACTTC. Its protein is CASSTSGPSGFQETQYF.

The rearrangement joins TRBV20-1 to TRBJ2-1, with 9 nucleotides matching TRBD2. Looked up from germline, CDR1 is DFQATT and CDR2 is SNEGSKA (reference sequence). Trimming cost V 0 bases and J 6 bases; bases outside gene matches: 9. CDR3 size: 16 residues. The CDR3 nucleotides read TGCAGTGCTAGAGATCTGGATAGCGGGAGCGTCAATGAGCAGTTCTTC. Translation gives CSARDLDSGSVNEQFF.

This sequence joins TRBV5-6 and TRBJ2-7; no firm D call. Germline-derived CDR1 and CDR2 are SGHDT and YYEEEE. Trimming shortened V by 4 bases and J by 3 bases, and 5 bases separated the two germline ends. This CDR3 has 11 residues. The CDR3 loop reads CASSRNYEQYF. The CDR3 DNA sequence: TGTGCCAGCAGCCGGAACTACGAGCAGTACTTC.

The V gene is TRBV4-3, the J gene TRBJ2-7; possibly TRBD2 for D (5 bases). The V end was cut by 0 bases, the J end by 4 bases, with 13 bases between. The CDR3 length is 15 residues. Germline V gene lookup returns CDR1 LGHNA and CDR2 YSLEER. In DNA, the CDR3 is TGCGCCAGCAGCCAAGAACTAGGGCCGGCGTACGAGCAGTACTTC. This translates into CASSQELGPAYEQYF.

Here the CDR3 reads CATSEPAAGATYEQYF. The CDR3 DNA is TGTGCCACCAGCGAACCCGCGGCAGGGGCCACCTACGAGCAGTACTTC. The genes are TRBV15 and TRBJ2-7, with D perhaps TRBD1 (6 bases). Germline CDR1 reads LNHNV; CDR2 reads YYDKDF (reference sequence). The V gene lost 5 bases and the J gene lost 2 bases, with 19 bases spanning the gap. This CDR3 is built from 16 residues. Looking up the rest from reference TRBV15 and TRBJ2-7 gives the full variable domain: DAMVIQNPRYQVTQFGKPVTLSCSQTLNHNVMYWYQQKSSQAPKLLFHYYDKDFNNEADTPDNFQSRRPNTSFCFLDIRSPGLGDTAMYLCATSEPAAGATYEQYFGPGTRLTVT.

The gene calls are TRBV30 and TRBJ1-2, with D possibly matching TRBD1 (6 bases). V was pared by 0 bases and J by 4 bases, with 15 bases between. Germline CDR1 is GTSNPN and CDR2 is SVGIG (reference sequence). This CDR3 contains 15 residues. This CDR3 is CAWSVGPGASYGYTF. The CDR3 region has the DNA TGTGCCTGGAGTGTGGGCCCAGGGGCGAGCTATGGCTACACCTTC.

In its sample, this clonotype was seen a few times. This rearrangement joins TRBV7-9 to TRBJ2-7; no firm D call. Germline V gene data show CDR1 as SEHNR and CDR2 as FQNEAQ (reference sequence). V lost 5 bases and J 3 bases, leaving 20 bases between the germline ends. This CDR3 spans 16 amino acids. CDR3 nucleotide sequence: TGTGCCAGCAGCCCTCTCACCGGAGATATCAACTACGAGCAGTACTTC. Encoded protein: CASSPLTGDINYEQYF.

This CDR3 is CASSSGLINEQFF. The DNA for the CDR3 is TGTGCCAGCAGCTCAGGGTTGATCAATGAGCAGTTCTTC. The chain combines TRBV11-3 with TRBJ2-1; a weak D match, TRBD1 (5 bases). V dropped 4 bases and J dropped 6 bases, with 10 bases sitting between them. The CDR3 covers 13 residues. Per the germline V gene, CDR1 is SGHNT and CDR2 is YENEEA.

This clonotype was seen more than once but under ten times. The rearrangement joins TRBV4-1 to TRBJ1-1; tentative D call: TRBD1 (5 bases). Germline V lookup: CDR1 MGHRA, CDR2 YSYEKL. This CDR3 spans 15 amino acids. Trimming cost V 6 bases and J 8 bases, with 22 bases left between them. CDR3 protein: CASSFPYGREGEAFF. The CDR3 DNA reads TGCGCCAGCAGTTTCCCCTACGGCAGGGAAGGGGAAGCTTTCTTT.

V gene TRBV10-3 combines with J gene TRBJ1-3, with TRBD1 identical over 11 bases. CDR1 is ENHRY, CDR2 SYGVKD, per germline. The CDR3 sequence is 19 residues long. The V gene end was trimmed by 4 bases and the J gene end by 0 bases; junction bases not matched to a gene: 11. For the CDR3, the DNA is TGTGCCATCAGTGGGACAGGGGGCTTTTATTCCAACTCTGGAAACACCATATATTTT. Its protein is CAISGTGGFYSNSGNTIYF.

This sequence joins TRBV12-3 or TRBV12-4 and TRBJ1-5; TRBD1 agrees at 7 bases. The CDR3 has 13 amino acids. After removal of 6 bases from V and 7 bases from J, the junction contained 6 bases not matched to a gene. CDR3 in amino acids: CASSRGGNQPQHF. The CDR3 DNA follows: TGTGCCAGCAGCAGGGGGGGGAACCAGCCCCAGCATTTT.

The chain uses TRBV20-1 and TRBJ2-7; 11 bases are shared with TRBD2. Germline CDR1 reads DFQATT; CDR2 reads SNEGSKA (reference sequence). The CDR3 sequence is 15 residues long. V lost 7 bases to trimming and J lost 5 bases; unmatched junction nucleotides: 13. DNA for the CDR3: TGCAGTGTCTATCCCCTAGCGGGAGGTCGGAACGAGCAGTACTTC. Protein product: CSVYPLAGGRNEQYF.

This chain connects TRBV5-1 to TRBJ2-7, with TRBD1 matching 10 bases. Looked up from germline, CDR1 is SGHRS and CDR2 is YFSETQ. The length of the CDR3 is 14 residues. V shed 3 bases, J shed 3 bases, and the junction held 3 bases outside the gene matches. For the CDR3, the DNA is TGCGCCAGCAGCTGGGGGACAGGGGACTACGAGCAGTACTTC. This sequence encodes CASSWGTGDYEQYF. The full variable domain, rest sourced from reference TRBV5-1 and TRBJ2-7, is KAGVTQTPRYLIKTRGQQVTLSCSPISGHRSVSWYQQTPGQGLQFLFEYFSETQRNKGNFPGRFSGRQFSNSRSEMNVSTLELGDSALYLCASSWGTGDYEQYFGPGTRLTVT.

The table lists this clonotype with a count of one. This chain uses TRBV20-1 with TRBJ1-2, with TRBD1 as a possible D gene (6 bases). V dropped 3 bases and J dropped 4 bases, with 12 bases sitting between them. This CDR3 comprises 13 residues. CDR1 and CDR2 (germline): DFQATT, SNEGSKA (reference sequence). CDR3 bases: TGCAGTGCTAGGGACAAACAGGGCTATGGCTACACCTTC. It translates to CSARDKQGYGYTF.